This T cell receptor beta chain was recorded in a study of Graves' ophthalmopathy and Graves' hyperthyroidism. Study-wide results and caveats: From stable hyperthyroidism, ophthalmopathy was separated by a 13-signature model with around 90% sensitivity and less than 83% specificity. The blood repertoire also included most expanded thyroid clonotypes above 0.001 frequency.

CDR1 and CDR2 from the germline V gene are MNHEY and SMNVEV (reference sequence). With 3 bases removed from V and 6 bases from J, the gap between germline ends came to 5 bases. The CDR3 contains 12 residues. This clonotype was counted at least ten times. The antigen is unknown. For repertoire sequencing, the TCR beta CDR3 regions were amplified from RNA transcripts. An opening RT-PCR round employed HTBI primers and preceded a second-round multiplex PCR. MiXCR, applied by TCRdb to the multiplex PCR reads, yields one record per CDR3 protein. Here the sample spans 200,000 to 250,000 distinct CDR3 sequences, roughly 21% being singletons. In donors with ophthalmopathy, activity was moderate-to-severe, with CAS ≥3, NOSPECS ≥4 and duration under 3 months. Researchers turned away patients with other autoimmune diseases, uncontrolled infections, pregnancy or lactation.

The rearrangement links TRBV27 to TRBJ2-2; D not certain. The TCR comes from a woman aged 45-65 years with Graves' ophthalmopathy. The sample was peripheral blood. CDR3 in amino acids: CASSLVAGELFF. The CDR3, as DNA: TGTGCCAGCAGTTTGGTAGCCGGGGAGCTGTTTTTT.